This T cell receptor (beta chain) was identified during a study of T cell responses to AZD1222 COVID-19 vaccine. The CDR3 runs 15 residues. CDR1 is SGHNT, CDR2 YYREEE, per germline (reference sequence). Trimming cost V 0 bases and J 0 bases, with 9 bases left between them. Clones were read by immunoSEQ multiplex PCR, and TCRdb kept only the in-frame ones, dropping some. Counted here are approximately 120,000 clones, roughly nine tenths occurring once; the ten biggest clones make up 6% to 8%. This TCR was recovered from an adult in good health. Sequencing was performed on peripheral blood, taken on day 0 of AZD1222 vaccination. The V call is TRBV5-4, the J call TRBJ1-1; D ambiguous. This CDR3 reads CASSLAGPMNTEAFF. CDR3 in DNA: TGTGCCAGCAGCTTGGCTGGACCAATGAACACTGAAGCTTTCTTT.